This T cell receptor beta chain was sequenced in a study of preoperative IRX-2 immunotherapy in early breast cancer. The V gene end was trimmed by 5 bases and the J gene end by 2 bases; junction bases not matched to a gene: 4. Germline values: CDR1 SGHRS, CDR2 YFSETQ. The CDR3 runs to 14 residues. Generated by immunoSEQ multiplex PCR, the TCRdb table keeps only in-frame clones and is missing some. This sample has some 21,000 clones, with roughly 80% found just once. Treatment given: preoperative locoregional IRX-2 cytokine immunotherapy. Preoperative locoregional IRX-2 cytokine immunotherapy was tested in the phase Ib source study.

The chain employs TRBV5-1 and TRBJ2-7; 10 nucleotides line up with TRBD2. The origin of this receptor is a human donor with breast cancer. Source: lymph node tissue, taken after IRX-2 immunotherapy. CDR3 coding DNA: TGCGCCAGCAGAAGTAGCGGGGGGACCTACGAGCAGTACTTC. Translation: CASRSSGGTYEQYF.